What follows is one T cell receptor (beta chain) and its context. This entry comes from a study of T cell changes during pregnancy in multiple sclerosis. CDR1 is MRHNA and CDR2 is SNTAGT in the germline V gene. The CDR3 is 13 residues long. Trimming removed 2 bases from V and 3 bases from J, with 4 bases in between. Sequenced by immunoSEQ multiplex PCR; TCRdb stores in-frame clones only, minus some. Of tens of thousands of clones detected, more than 85% appear once; the ten largest clones hold approximately 5%. Sample: CD8+ T cells from peripheral blood mononuclear cells, taken before pregnancy. The receptor was isolated from a female donor with multiple sclerosis, enrolled in a pregnancy study. The gene calls are TRBV6-4 and TRBJ2-2; D is unclear. CDR3 bases: TGTGCCAGCAGTGACGCGGACACCGGGGAGCTGTTTTTT. This sequence encodes CASSDADTGELFF.